The 30 T cell receptor beta chains below come from one sample, sequenced in a study of cytomegalovirus exposure and HLA in healthy donors. PCR involved 60 Vbeta and 13 Jbeta primers. Assay used: immunoSEQ multiplex PCR; TCRdb lists only in-frame clones, some missing. The table records 150,000 to 200,000 clones, about 77% of them present only once. The sample taken for sequencing was PBMCs. The receptors come from a woman in her twenties or thirties in good health and CMV-seropositive.

This clone was detected only once. The V call is TRBV6-5, the J call TRBJ2-5; TRBD1 matches 7 bases. Judging by the DNA end, TRBJ2-7 fits better; the J call may be wrong. The CDR3 is 16 residues long. From germline, CDR1 is MNHEY and CDR2 SVGAGI. CDR3 nucleotide sequence: TGTGCCAGCAGTTACTCGGAGGCAGGGGGTTCCTACGAGCAGTACTTC. The encoded protein is CASSYSEAGGSYEQYF.

This chain's CDR3 is CASRSGQLNTEAFF. The CDR3 DNA follows: TGTGCCAGCAGATCCGGACAGCTAAACACTGAAGCTTTCTTT. V and J are TRBV13 and TRBJ1-1; maybe TRBD1 (6 bases). This CDR3 contains 14 residues. V lost 6 bases and J lost 2, with 13 bases in between. Looked up from germline, CDR1 is PRHDT and CDR2 is FYEKMQ (reference sequence).

This clone appeared a single time. The genes are TRBV11-2 and TRBJ1-2; D call uncertain. The CDR3 contains 14 residues. Trimming took 2 bases from V and 2 from J, leaving 9 bases between them. The germline V gene encodes CDR1 SGHAT and CDR2 FQNNGV. CDR3 sequence (DNA): TGTGCCAGCAGCTTACTCACGGGGAACTATGGCTACACCTTC. It translates to CASSLLTGNYGYTF.

The V gene is TRBV5-1, the J gene TRBJ1-1; 8 nucleotides match TRBD1. This CDR3 is 14 amino acids long. Germline V lookup: CDR1 SGHRS, CDR2 YFSETQ. V dropped 3 bases and J dropped 6; count of bases not matched to a gene: 7. CDR3 DNA sequence: TGCGCCAGCAGCTCGGACAGGGCTATGGCTGAAGCTTTCTTT. This translates into CASSSDRAMAEAFF.

The chain recombines TRBV19 with TRBJ2-5, with a possible D match to TRBD2 (5 bases). This CDR3 has 15 amino acids. V lost 2 bases and J lost 1, with 11 bases in between. Germline values: CDR1 LNHDA, CDR2 SQIVND (reference sequence). The CDR3 loop is CASSISGIIQETQYF. The DNA of the CDR3 is TGTGCCAGTAGTATATCCGGGATTATCCAAGAGACCCAGTACTTC.

The chain is built from TRBV6-5 and TRBJ1-2, with TRBD1 matching over 7 bases. The length of the CDR3 is 14 residues. The ends lost 5 bases at V and 7 bases at J; junction bases unmatched: 10. Germline lookup yields CDR1 MNHEY and CDR2 SVGAGI. CDR3 nucleotides: TGTGCCAGCAGTCCACAGGGGCTACGGATTGGCTACACCTTC. It specifies CASSPQGLRIGYTF.

The rearrangement joins TRBV7-9 to TRBJ1-2; TRBD1 matches at 8 bases. Germline CDR1 is SEHNR and CDR2 is FQNEAQ (reference sequence). J lost 6 bases, V lost 7 bases, and 13 bases had no gene match. The CDR3 loop spans 15 amino acids. The CDR3: CASISLRGLGDGYTF. The CDR3 nucleotides are TGTGCCAGCATCTCCCTCAGGGGGCTAGGGGATGGCTACACCTTC.

The chain links TRBV10-3 to TRBJ1-1, with 8 bases aligning to TRBD1. V lost 5 bases and J lost 1; bases outside the gene matches: 3. The germline gives CDR1 ENHRY, CDR2 SYGVKD. This CDR3 comprises 14 residues. The CDR3 bases are TGTGCCATCAGTAACGGACAGGGGAACACTGAAGCTTTCTTT. Its translation: CAISNGQGNTEAFF.

The chain links TRBV5-1 to TRBJ2-7, with unresolved D. The germline V gene encodes CDR1 SGHRS and CDR2 YFSETQ. The CDR3 runs 11 residues. Trimming cost V 3 bases and J 4 bases, with 5 bases left between them. The CDR3 loop is CASSSLYEQYF. The CDR3 DNA sequence: TGCGCCAGCAGCTCATTGTACGAGCAGTACTTC.

This chain links TRBV4-3 with TRBJ2-7; 7 bases fit TRBD2. Losses at the gene ends were 1 base for V and 7 bases for J; bases not matched to a gene: 10. Looked up from germline, CDR1 is LGHNA and CDR2 is YSLEER. The CDR3 covers 15 residues. The DNA of the CDR3 is TGCGCCAGCAGCCAAGGGGGGACTAACCTAGGTGAGCAGTACTTC. It specifies CASSQGGTNLGEQYF.

In regard to this clone: A read error may produce the germline difference seen at one junction end. The chain uses TRBV7-9 and TRBJ2-7; TRBD2 matches at 10 bases. The CDR3 is 15 residues long. Germline V lookup: CDR1 SEHNR, CDR2 FQNEAQ (reference sequence). The CDR3, as DNA: TGTTCCAGCAGCTTAGGGCTAGCGGGAGTAGGGAAGCAGTACTTC. Amino acids: CSSSLGLAGVGKQYF.

The rearrangement links TRBV28 to TRBJ1-2; 8 bases line up with TRBD1. The CDR3 is made up of 17 amino acids. V was pared by 6 bases and J by 8 bases, with 20 bases of the junction left unmatched. CDR1 and CDR2 (germline): MDHEN, SYDVKM. The DNA of the CDR3 is TGTGCCAGCAGCCCCCCGGACAGGGTTGTAGGGGTGAGCGGCTACACCTTC. Its translation: CASSPPDRVVGVSGYTF.

This clone was detected only a few times. One junction end does not reproduce the germline sequence, and a read error may be involved. V and J are TRBV9 and TRBJ1-2; the D gene is possibly TRBD1 (5 bases). CDR3 size: 10 residues. Germline V gene sequence: CDR1 SGDLS, CDR2 YYNGEE. The CDR3 region has the DNA TGTGCCAGCAGATACAGGTTTCTCGACTTC. Translated, it gives CASRYRFLDF.

This clone was seen a single time. The rearrangement links TRBV18 to TRBJ1-5; D gene uncertain. Trimming took 2 bases from V and 4 from J, leaving 15 bases between them. The CDR3 contains 16 residues. The germline CDR1 and CDR2 sequences are KGHSH and LQKENI. This CDR3 is CASSPSAPGSNQPQHF. The DNA of the CDR3 is TGTGCCAGCTCACCATCAGCGCCCGGGAGTAATCAGCCCCAGCATTTT.

This sequence joins TRBV5-6 and TRBJ2-7; 8 bases match TRBD2. The V gene end was trimmed by 4 bases and the J gene end by 3 bases; junction bases not matched to a gene: 3. Germline lookup yields CDR1 SGHDT and CDR2 YYEEEE. CDR3 length equals 13 residues. DNA of the CDR3: TGTGCCAGCAGCGTAGCGGGAAGCTACGAGCAGTACTTC. Its protein product is CASSVAGSYEQYF. The whole variable domain, remainder taken from reference TRBV5-6 and TRBJ2-7, is DAGVTQSPTHLIKTRGQQVTLRCSPKSGHDTVSWYQQALGQGPQFIFQYYEEEERQRGNFPDRFSGHQFPNYSSELNVNALLLGDSALYLCASSVAGSYEQYFGPGTRLTVT.

The V gene is TRBV7-2, the J gene TRBJ2-2, with TRBD1 matching over 8 bases. This CDR3 region has 15 residues. V lost 1 base and J lost 5; bases outside the gene matches: 3. Germline V CDR1 and CDR2: SGHTA, FQGNSA. The CDR3 DNA follows: TGTGCCAGCAGCTTAGACAGGGGGACGACCGGGGAGCTGTTTTTT. Translating gives CASSLDRGTTGELFF.

V usage is TRBV2 and J usage is TRBJ2-7; D perhaps matches TRBD1 (6 bases). Trimming removed 4 bases from V and 4 bases from J, with 11 bases in between. The CDR3 runs 13 residues. Germline CDR1 reads SNHLY; CDR2 reads FYNNEI. This CDR3 is CASSGGGWYEQYF. The DNA of the CDR3 is TGTGCCAGCAGTGGTGGGGGCTGGTACGAGCAGTACTTC.

The chain recombines TRBV7-2 with TRBJ1-2; possible D gene TRBD1, 6 bases. The CDR3 has 14 residues. Germline CDR1 and CDR2: SGHTA and FQGNSA. Deletions cut 1 base from V and 8 bases from J, with 14 bases between. CDR3 sequence (DNA): TGTGCCAGCAGCTTAGACCGGGGGGCCGGGGGCTACACCTTC. Translation gives CASSLDRGAGGYTF.

V is TRBV7-9 and J is TRBJ1-5; TRBD1 matches 7 bases. The V segment lost 3 bases and the J segment 2 bases; nucleotides outside the gene matches: 7. Germline CDR1 reads SEHNR; CDR2 reads FQNEAQ (reference sequence). The CDR3 loop spans 16 amino acids. CDR3 protein: CASSFPDRDGNQPQHF. DNA for the CDR3: TGTGCCAGCAGCTTTCCAGACAGGGATGGCAATCAGCCCCAGCATTTT.

The chain is built from TRBV2 and TRBJ1-2, with unresolved D. Trimming removed 6 bases from V and 4 bases from J, with 12 bases in between. The CDR3 totals 13 residues. Looked up from germline, CDR1 is SNHLY and CDR2 is FYNNEI. The CDR3 is CASRLDMVYGYTF. The CDR3 region has the DNA TGTGCCAGCAGACTAGACATGGTCTATGGCTACACCTTC.

This clone was counted a single time. The chain has TRBV19 and TRBJ2-2, with 12 bases aligning to TRBD2. The CDR3 is 17 residues long. Looked up from germline, CDR1 is LNHDA and CDR2 is SQIVND (reference sequence). V was pared by 7 bases and J by 0 bases, with 6 bases of the junction left unmatched. CDR3 protein: CASIPGLAGTNTGELFF. For the CDR3, the DNA is TGTGCCAGTATTCCAGGACTAGCGGGGACGAACACCGGGGAGCTGTTTTTT.

The V call is TRBV6-5, the J call TRBJ2-7; possibly TRBD1 for D (6 bases). Germline CDR1 reads MNHEY; CDR2 reads SVGAGI. The CDR3 runs 13 residues. The ends were cut back, 2 bases at V and 6 bases at J, with 11 bases in the middle. CDR3 protein: CASSYGQSGEQYF. The CDR3 region has the DNA TGTGCCAGCAGTTACGGACAGTCGGGCGAGCAGTACTTC.

V usage is TRBV4-3 and J usage is TRBJ1-5, with 7 bases aligning to TRBD1. Germline V gives CDR1 LGHNA, CDR2 YSLEER. This CDR3 has 14 amino acids. Germline trimming cut 4 bases from V and 5 bases from J; bases unmatched to any gene: 5. The DNA for the CDR3 is TGCGCCAGCAGCCTTAGGCAGGGGGATCAGCCCCAGCATTTT. The encoded protein is CASSLRQGDQPQHF.

CDR3 amino acids: CASSQGQGAFTEAFF. As DNA, the CDR3 is TGTGCCAGCTCACAGGGACAGGGGGCTTTCACTGAAGCTTTCTTT. The chain carries TRBV18 and TRBJ1-1, with 12 bases that match TRBD1. The J segment lost 4 bases and the V segment lost 4 bases, leaving 4 bases of the junction unmatched. The CDR3 totals 15 residues. Per the germline V gene, CDR1 is KGHSH and CDR2 is LQKENI. Drawing the rest from reference TRBV18 and TRBJ1-1, the complete variable domain is NAGVMQNPRHLVRRRGQEARLRCSPMKGHSHVYWYRQLPEEGLKFMVYLQKENIIDESGMPKERFSAEFPKEGPSILRIQQVVRGDSAAYFCASSQGQGAFTEAFFGQGTRLTVV.

The chain employs TRBV7-9 and TRBJ2-1; 7 positions agree with TRBD1. The V and J ends lost 0 bases and 5 bases, in that order; junction bases with no gene match: 4. Germline lookup yields CDR1 SEHNR and CDR2 FQNEAQ (reference sequence). The CDR3 totals 15 residues. This chain's CDR3 is CASSLATGINNEQFF. CDR3 sequence (DNA): TGTGCCAGCAGCTTAGCGACAGGGATTAACAATGAGCAGTTCTTC.

V is TRBV18 and J is TRBJ1-2; D is unresolved. V lost 3 bases and J 0 bases, leaving 14 bases between the germline ends. CDR3 length: 16 amino acids. Germline V lookup: CDR1 KGHSH, CDR2 LQKENI. CDR3 bases: TGTGCCAGCTCACCTCTCGAGGTGGAGCCTAACTATGGCTACACCTTC. Its protein is CASSPLEVEPNYGYTF.

The chain uses TRBV18 and TRBJ2-7, with TRBD1 matching 9 bases. Germline V lookup: CDR1 KGHSH, CDR2 LQKENI. V shed 2 bases and J 2 bases; nucleotides not matched to a gene: 1. This CDR3 is built from 14 residues. CDR3 bases: TGTGCCAGCTCACCAACAGGGGGCACCTACGAGCAGTACTTC. This codes for CASSPTGGTYEQYF.

The chain is built from TRBV27 and TRBJ1-1, with 8 bases lining up with TRBD1. The CDR3 loop spans 16 amino acids. V shed 6 bases, J shed 5 bases, and the junction held 14 bases outside the gene matches. Germline lookup yields CDR1 MNHEY and CDR2 SMNVEV (reference sequence). CDR3 amino acids: CASSILTGGLRTEAFF. CDR3 coding DNA: TGTGCCAGCAGCATTCTTACAGGGGGTCTGAGGACTGAAGCTTTCTTT.

The chain combines TRBV19 with TRBJ2-7; the match to TRBD2 covers 8 bases. Looked up from germline, CDR1 is LNHDA and CDR2 is SQIVND (reference sequence). V shed 1 base, J shed 3 bases, and the junction held 5 bases outside the gene matches. There are 15 residues in the CDR3. CDR3 protein: CASSIGSGSLYEQYF. In nucleotides, the CDR3 is TGTGCCAGTAGTATAGGCAGCGGGAGTCTCTACGAGCAGTACTTC.

The rearrangement joins TRBV10-1 to TRBJ1-3; TRBD1 might be the D (6 bases). This CDR3 has 15 amino acids. Germline CDR1 and CDR2: WNHNN and SYGVQD (reference sequence). The V gene lost 6 bases and the J gene lost 2 bases, with 14 bases spanning the gap. The CDR3 protein is CASSEIQGTGNTIYF. The CDR3, as DNA: TGCGCCAGCAGCGAAATACAGGGTACTGGAAACACCATATATTTT.